The 4 T cell receptor beta chains reported below all come from one sample, sequenced in a study of cytomegalovirus exposure and HLA in healthy donors. The PCR had 60 Vbeta and 13 Jbeta primers. Here immunoSEQ multiplex PCR was the method, and the copy in TCRdb shows in-frame clones only, minus some. The table lists roughly 93,000 clones, approximately 79% of them singletons. Sequencing was carried out using PBMCs. These receptor sequences come from a male donor in good health and CMV-seronegative.

This chain links TRBV5-6 with TRBJ2-7, with 7 positions matching TRBD1. CDR3 size: 13 residues. Trimming at V came to 4 bases and at J to 9 bases, leaving 10 bases not matched to a gene. Per germline, CDR1 SGHDT and CDR2 YYEEEE. This CDR3 is CASSQSDRTGQYF. In nucleotides, the CDR3 is TGTGCCAGCAGCCAGTCGGACAGGACGGGGCAGTACTTC.

J is TRBJ2-7 and V is TRBV5-1; 7 bases align to TRBD1. V lost 4 bases, J lost 1 base, and 14 bases stayed unmatched. The germline V gene encodes CDR1 SGHRS and CDR2 YFSETQ. CDR3 size: 17 residues. CDR3 amino acids: CASSRLRDRVQSYEQYF. CDR3 coding DNA: TGCGCCAGCAGCCGACTCCGGGACAGAGTTCAGTCCTACGAGCAGTACTTC.

The CDR3 loop reads CASSLLSTVNTEAFF. CDR3 DNA: TGTGCCAGCAGCTTACTCTCGACAGTTAACACTGAAGCTTTCTTT. V usage is TRBV11-1 and J usage is TRBJ1-1; the D gene is possibly TRBD1 (5 bases). The CDR3 covers 15 residues. V gave up 2 bases and J gave up 2 bases, with 12 bases separating them. Germline V lookup: CDR1 SGHAT, CDR2 FQDESV (reference sequence).

The V gene is TRBV7-8, the J gene TRBJ1-1; 7 nucleotides line up with TRBD1. The CDR3 has 15 residues. CDR1 and CDR2 from the germline V gene are SGHVS and FQNEAQ. The ends lost 2 bases at V and 3 bases at J; junction bases unmatched: 6. The CDR3 here is CASSLLRGRDTEAFF. The DNA for the CDR3 is TGTGCCAGCAGCTTATTAAGGGGGCGGGACACTGAAGCTTTCTTT. Complete variable domain (other parts from reference TRBV7-8 and TRBJ1-1): GAGVSQSPRYKVAKRGQDVALRCDPISGHVSLFWYQQALGQGPEFLTYFQNEAQLDKSGLPSDRFFAERPEGSVSTLKIQRTQQEDSAVYLCASSLLRGRDTEAFFGQGTRLTVV.